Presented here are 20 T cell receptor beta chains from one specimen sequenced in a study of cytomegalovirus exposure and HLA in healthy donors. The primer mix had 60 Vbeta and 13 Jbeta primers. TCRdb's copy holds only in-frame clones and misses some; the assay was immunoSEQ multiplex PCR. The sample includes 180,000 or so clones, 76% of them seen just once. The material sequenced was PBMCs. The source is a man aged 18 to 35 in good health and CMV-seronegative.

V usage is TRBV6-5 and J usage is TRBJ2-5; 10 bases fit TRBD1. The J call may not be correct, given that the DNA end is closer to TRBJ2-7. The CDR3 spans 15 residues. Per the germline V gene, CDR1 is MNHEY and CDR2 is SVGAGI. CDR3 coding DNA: TGTGCCAGCAGCACTATGCGGGACAGGGGCGCCGAGCAGTACTTC. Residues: CASSTMRDRGAEQYF.

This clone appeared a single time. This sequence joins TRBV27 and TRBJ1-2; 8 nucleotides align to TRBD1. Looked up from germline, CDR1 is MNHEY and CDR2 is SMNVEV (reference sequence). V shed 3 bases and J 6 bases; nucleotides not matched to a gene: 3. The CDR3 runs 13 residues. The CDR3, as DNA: TGTGCCAGCAGTTTTCGGACAGGGCATGGCTACACCTTC. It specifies CASSFRTGHGYTF.

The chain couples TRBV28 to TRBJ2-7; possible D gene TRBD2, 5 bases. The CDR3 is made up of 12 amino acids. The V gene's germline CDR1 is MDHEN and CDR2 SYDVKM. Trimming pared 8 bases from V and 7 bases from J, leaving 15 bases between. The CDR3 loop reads CASGSLRREQYF. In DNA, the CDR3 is TGTGCCAGCGGGTCACTACGGAGGGAGCAGTACTTC.

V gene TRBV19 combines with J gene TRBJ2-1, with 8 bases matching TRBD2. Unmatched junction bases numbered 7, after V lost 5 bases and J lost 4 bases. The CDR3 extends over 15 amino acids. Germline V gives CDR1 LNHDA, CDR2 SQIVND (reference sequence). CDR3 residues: CASSLPGLAYNEQFF. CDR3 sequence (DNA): TGTGCCAGTAGTCTCCCAGGACTAGCATACAATGAGCAGTTCTTC.

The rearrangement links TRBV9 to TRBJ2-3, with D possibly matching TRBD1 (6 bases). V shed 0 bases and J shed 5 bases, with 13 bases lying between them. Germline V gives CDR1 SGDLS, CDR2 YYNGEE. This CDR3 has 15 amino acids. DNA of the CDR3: TGTGCCAGCAGCGTAGCTAGGACAGCCGGAGATACGCAGTATTTT. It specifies CASSVARTAGDTQYF.

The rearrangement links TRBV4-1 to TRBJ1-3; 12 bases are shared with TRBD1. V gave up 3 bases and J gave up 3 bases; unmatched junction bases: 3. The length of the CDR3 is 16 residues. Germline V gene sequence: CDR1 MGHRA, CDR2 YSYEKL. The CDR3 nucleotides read TGCGCCAGCAGCCAGTGGGACAGGGGGCTTGGAAACACCATATATTTT. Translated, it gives CASSQWDRGLGNTIYF.

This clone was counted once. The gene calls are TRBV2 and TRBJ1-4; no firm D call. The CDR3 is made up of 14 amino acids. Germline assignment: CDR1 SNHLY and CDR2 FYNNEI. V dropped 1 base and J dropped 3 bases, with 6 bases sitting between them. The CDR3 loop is CASSEEAANEKLFF. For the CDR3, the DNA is TGTGCCAGCAGTGAAGAGGCGGCTAATGAAAAACTGTTTTTT.

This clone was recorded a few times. CDR3 in DNA: TGTGCCTCGCTCCCAGGGACAGGGGTCACCGGGGAGCTGTTTTTT. This encodes CASLPGTGVTGELFF. The V call is TRBV27, the J call TRBJ2-2; 10 bases line up with TRBD1. Germline CDR1 is MNHEY and CDR2 is SMNVEV (reference sequence). V lost 11 bases, J lost 4 bases, and 10 bases stayed unmatched. This CDR3 region has 15 residues.

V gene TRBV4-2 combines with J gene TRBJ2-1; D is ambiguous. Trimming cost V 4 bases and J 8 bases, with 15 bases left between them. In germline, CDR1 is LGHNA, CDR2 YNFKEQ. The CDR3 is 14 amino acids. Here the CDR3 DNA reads TGTGCCAGCAGCCCAGACCCCGGCGGCTATGAGCAGTTCTTC. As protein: CASSPDPGGYEQFF.

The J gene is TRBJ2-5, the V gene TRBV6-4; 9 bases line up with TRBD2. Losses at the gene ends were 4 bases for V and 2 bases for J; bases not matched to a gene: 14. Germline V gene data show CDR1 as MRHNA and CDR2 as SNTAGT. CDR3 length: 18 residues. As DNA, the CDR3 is TGTGCCAGCAGTGTGGATCCTGAGCTAGCGGGGCAACAAGAGACCCAGTACTTC. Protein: CASSVDPELAGQQETQYF.

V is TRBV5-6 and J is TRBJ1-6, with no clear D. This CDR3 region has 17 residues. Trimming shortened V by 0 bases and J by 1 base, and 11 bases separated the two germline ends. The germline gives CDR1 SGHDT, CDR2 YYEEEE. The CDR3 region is CASSLGVGSSYNSPLHF. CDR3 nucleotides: TGTGCCAGCAGCTTGGGGGTGGGCTCGTCCTATAATTCACCCCTCCACTTT.

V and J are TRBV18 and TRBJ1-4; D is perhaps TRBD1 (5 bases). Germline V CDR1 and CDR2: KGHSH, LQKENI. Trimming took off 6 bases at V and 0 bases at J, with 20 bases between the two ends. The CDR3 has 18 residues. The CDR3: CASSKKGMFRATNEKLFF. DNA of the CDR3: TGTGCCAGCTCCAAAAAGGGGATGTTTAGAGCAACTAATGAAAAACTGTTTTTT.

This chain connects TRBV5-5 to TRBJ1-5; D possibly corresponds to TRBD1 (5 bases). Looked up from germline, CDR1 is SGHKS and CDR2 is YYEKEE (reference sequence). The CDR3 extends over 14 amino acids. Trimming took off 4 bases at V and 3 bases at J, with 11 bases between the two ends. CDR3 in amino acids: CASSVDSSNQPQHF. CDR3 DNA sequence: TGTGCCAGCAGCGTCGACAGTTCCAATCAGCCCCAGCATTTT.

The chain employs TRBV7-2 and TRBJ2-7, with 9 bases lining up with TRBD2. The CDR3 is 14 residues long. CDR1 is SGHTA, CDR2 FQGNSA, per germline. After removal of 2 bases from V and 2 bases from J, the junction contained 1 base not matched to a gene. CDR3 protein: CASSLLAGPYEQYF. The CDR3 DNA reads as TGTGCCAGCAGCTTACTAGCGGGGCCCTACGAGCAGTACTTC. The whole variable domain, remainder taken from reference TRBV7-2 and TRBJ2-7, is GAGVSQSPSNKVTEKGKDVELRCDPISGHTALYWYRQSLGQGLEFLIYFQGNSAPDKSGLPSDRFSAERTGGSVSTLTIQRTQQEDSAVYLCASSLLAGPYEQYFGPGTRLTVT.

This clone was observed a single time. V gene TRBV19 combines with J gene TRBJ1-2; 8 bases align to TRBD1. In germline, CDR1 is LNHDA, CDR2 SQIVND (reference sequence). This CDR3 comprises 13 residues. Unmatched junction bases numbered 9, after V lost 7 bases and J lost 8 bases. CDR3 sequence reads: CASTIDRGDGYTF. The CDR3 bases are TGTGCCAGTACTATCGACAGGGGCGACGGCTACACCTTC.

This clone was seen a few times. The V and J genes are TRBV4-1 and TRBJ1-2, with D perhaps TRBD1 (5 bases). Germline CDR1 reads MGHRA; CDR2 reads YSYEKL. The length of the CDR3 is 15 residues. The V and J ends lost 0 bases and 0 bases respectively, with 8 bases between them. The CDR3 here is CASSQETATNYGYTF. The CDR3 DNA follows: TGCGCCAGCAGCCAAGAGACAGCGACTAACTATGGCTACACCTTC.

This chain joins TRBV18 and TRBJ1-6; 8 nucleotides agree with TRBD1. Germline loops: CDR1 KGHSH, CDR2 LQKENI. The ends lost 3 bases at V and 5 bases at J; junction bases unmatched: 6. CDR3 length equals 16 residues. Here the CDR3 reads CASSPQGAKNNSPLHF. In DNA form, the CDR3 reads TGTGCCAGCTCACCGCAGGGGGCGAAGAATAATTCACCCCTCCACTTT.

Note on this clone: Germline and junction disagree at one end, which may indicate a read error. CDR3 nucleotides: TGTGCCAACAGTTTAAGCGGGCACACCGGGGAGCTGTTTTTT. This encodes CANSLSGHTGELFF. The V gene is TRBV28, the J gene TRBJ2-2; possibly TRBD2 for D (6 bases). CDR1 MDHEN and CDR2 SYDVKM come from the germline V gene. This CDR3 has 14 residues.

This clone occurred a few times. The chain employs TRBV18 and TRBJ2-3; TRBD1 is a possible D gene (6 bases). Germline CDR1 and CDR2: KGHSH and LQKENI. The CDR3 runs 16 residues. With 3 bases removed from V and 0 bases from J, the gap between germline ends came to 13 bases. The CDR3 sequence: CASSPPGTTSTDTQYF. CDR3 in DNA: TGTGCCAGCTCACCGCCCGGGACAACTAGCACAGATACGCAGTATTTT.

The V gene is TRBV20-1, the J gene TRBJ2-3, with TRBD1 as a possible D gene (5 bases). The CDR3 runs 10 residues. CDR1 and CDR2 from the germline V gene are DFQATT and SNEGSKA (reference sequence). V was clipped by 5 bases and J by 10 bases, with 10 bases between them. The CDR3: CSALSRAQYF. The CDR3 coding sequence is TGCAGTGCTCTCTCCAGGGCGCAGTATTTT.